The clone carrying this TCR beta chain has ten or more counts. This entry belongs to a study of T cells in Graves' hyperthyroidism and ophthalmopathy. Across the study: Blood was drawn when the patient was first diagnosed and still untreated.

Amplification of TCR beta CDR3 regions used RNA as the template. When the TCR CDR3 underwent first-round RT-PCR, the HTBI primer set was used. TCRdb re-called the multiplex PCR reads with MiXCR, one entry per CDR3 protein. The repertoire holds about 200,000 distinct CDR3 sequences, with about 17% as singletons. The V gene's germline CDR1 is SGHKS and CDR2 YYEKEE (reference sequence). Trimming at V came to 3 bases and at J to 5 bases, leaving 4 bases not matched to a gene. The CDR3 is 14 residues long. This chain joins TRBV5-5 and TRBJ2-5; 10 bases are a match to TRBD1. The sequenced material came from blood. This receptor was obtained from a man aged 35 to 55 with Graves' hyperthyroidism. This chain's CDR3 is CASSSTGGGETQYF. CDR3 in DNA: TGTGCCAGCAGCTCGACAGGGGGCGGTGAGACCCAGTACTTC.